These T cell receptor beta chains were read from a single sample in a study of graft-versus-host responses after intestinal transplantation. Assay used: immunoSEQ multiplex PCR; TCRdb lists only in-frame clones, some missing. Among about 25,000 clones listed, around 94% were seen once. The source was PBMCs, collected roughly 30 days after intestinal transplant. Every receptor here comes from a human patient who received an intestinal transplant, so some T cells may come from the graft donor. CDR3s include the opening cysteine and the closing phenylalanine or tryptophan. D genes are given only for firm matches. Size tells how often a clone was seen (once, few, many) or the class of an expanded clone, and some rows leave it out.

CDR3 protein: CASSQYLLAGGNREQYF
CDR3 DNA: TGCGCCAGCAGCCAATACCTACTAGCGGGGGGGAACCGCGAGCAGTACTTC
clone size: NA
J gene: TRBJ2-7
V gene: TRBV4-1
D gene: TRBD2

CDR3 protein: CASSPLGASGRTELADTQYF
CDR3 DNA: TGTGCCAGCTCACCACTTGGGGCTAGCGGGAGGACCGAACTGGCAGATACGCAGTATTTT
clone size: NA
J gene: TRBJ2-3
V gene: TRBV18
D gene: TRBD2

CDR3 protein: CASSPRMWLPYEQYF
CDR3 DNA: TGCGCCAGCAGCCCACGGATGTGGTTACCCTACGAGCAGTACTTC
clone size: NA
J gene: TRBJ2-7
V gene: TRBV4-3
D gene: NA

CDR3 protein: CASSQYRGSTEAFF
CDR3 DNA: TGCGCCAGCAGCCAGTACAGGGGTAGCACTGAAGCTTTCTTT
clone size: NA
J gene: TRBJ1-1
V gene: TRBV4-3
D gene: TRBD1

CDR3 protein: CASSMSGPNTQYF
CDR3 DNA: TGTGCCAGTAGTATGTCCGGGCCGAATACGCAGTATTTT
clone size: NA
J gene: TRBJ2-3
V gene: TRBV19
D gene: NA

CDR3 protein: CASSLDRPITYEQYF
CDR3 DNA: TGTGCCAGCAGTCTGGACAGGCCGATTACCTACGAGCAGTACTTC
clone size: NA
J gene: TRBJ2-7
V gene: TRBV6-1
D gene: TRBD1

CDR3 protein: CASSRPRRGLDTEAFF
CDR3 DNA: TGTGCCAGCAGTCGCCCCCGACGGGGGTTGGACACTGAAGCTTTCTTT
clone size: NA
J gene: TRBJ1-1
V gene: TRBV6-6
D gene: NA

CDR3 protein: CASSLDLFGAYTDTQYF
CDR3 DNA: TGTGCCAGCAGCTTAGATCTGTTTGGGGCTTACACAGATACGCAGTATTTT
clone size: NA
J gene: TRBJ2-3
V gene: TRBV7-9
D gene: NA

CDR3 protein: CASNRGTGELFF
CDR3 DNA: TGTGCCAGCAATAGAGGTACCGGGGAGCTGTTTTTT
clone size: NA
J gene: TRBJ2-2
V gene: TRBV9
D gene: NA

CDR3 protein: CASSQEGGSDNSPLHF
CDR3 DNA: TGCGCCAGCAGCCAAGAAGGGGGATCTGATAATTCACCCCTCCACTTT
clone size: NA
J gene: TRBJ1-6
V gene: TRBV4-3
D gene: NA

CDR3 protein: CASSQLSGWGGNTIYF
CDR3 DNA: TGCGCCAGCAGCCAGCTCTCAGGGTGGGGTGGAAACACCATATATTTT
clone size: once
J gene: TRBJ1-3
V gene: TRBV4-1
D gene: NA

CDR3 protein: CASSRNELADSYNEQFF
CDR3 DNA: TGCGCCAGCAGCCGGAACGAACTAGCGGACTCCTACAATGAGCAGTTCTTC
clone size: NA
J gene: TRBJ2-1
V gene: TRBV5-1
D gene: TRBD2

CDR3 protein: CASISDGGSYEQYF
CDR3 DNA: TGTGCCAGCATATCGGATGGGGGCTCCTACGAGCAGTACTTC
clone size: NA
J gene: TRBJ2-7
V gene: TRBV27
D gene: NA

CDR3 protein: CASSLADAGPSHEQFF
CDR3 DNA: TGCGCCAGCAGCTTGGCTGATGCGGGGCCTTCGCATGAGCAGTTCTTC
clone size: NA
J gene: TRBJ2-1
V gene: TRBV5-1
D gene: NA

CDR3 protein: CASSLRQATEAFF
CDR3 DNA: TGCGCCAGCAGCTTGAGGCAGGCCACTGAAGCTTTCTTT
clone size: NA
J gene: TRBJ1-1
V gene: TRBV5-1
D gene: NA

CDR3 protein: CASSLGLASSYEQYF
CDR3 DNA: TGTGCCAGCAGCTTAGGACTAGCGAGCTCCTACGAGCAGTACTTC
clone size: NA
J gene: TRBJ2-7
V gene: TRBV7-2
D gene: TRBD2

CDR3 protein: CAWRVNTGELFF
CDR3 DNA: TGTGCCTGGAGGGTGAACACCGGGGAGCTGTTTTTT
clone size: NA
J gene: TRBJ2-2
V gene: TRBV30
D gene: NA

CDR3 protein: CASSLWTGGSAKNIQYF
CDR3 DNA: TGTGCCAGCAGTTTGTGGACAGGGGGATCGGCCAAAAACATTCAGTACTTC
clone size: NA
J gene: TRBJ2-4
V gene: TRBV28
D gene: TRBD1

CDR3 protein: CATHRATAYEQYF
CDR3 DNA: TGTGCCACCCACAGGGCTACAGCCTACGAGCAGTACTTC
clone size: once
J gene: TRBJ2-7
V gene: TRBV6-1
D gene: NA

CDR3 protein: CASSEIGDGYTF
CDR3 DNA: TGTGCCAGCAGTGAAATTGGTGATGGCTACACCTTC
clone size: NA
J gene: TRBJ1-2
V gene: TRBV2
D gene: NA

CDR3 protein: CASSQYDRGTYEQYF
CDR3 DNA: TGCGCCAGCAGCCAATACGACAGGGGAACCTACGAGCAGTACTTC
clone size: NA
J gene: TRBJ2-7
V gene: TRBV4-3
D gene: TRBD1

CDR3 protein: CAWSAGTGGYEQYF
CDR3 DNA: TGTGCCTGGAGTGCCGGGACAGGGGGCTACGAGCAGTACTTC
clone size: NA
J gene: TRBJ2-7
V gene: TRBV30
D gene: TRBD1

CDR3 protein: CASSPTDTQYF
CDR3 DNA: TGTGCCAGCAGCCCAACAGATACGCAGTATTTT
clone size: once
J gene: TRBJ2-3
V gene: TRBV11-2
D gene: NA

CDR3 protein: CASSPGLAGYNEQFF
CDR3 DNA: TGTGCCAGCAGCCCGGGACTAGCGGGCTACAATGAGCAGTTCTTC
clone size: NA
J gene: TRBJ2-1
V gene: TRBV7-2
D gene: TRBD2

CDR3 protein: CASSPQGQGPYEQYF
CDR3 DNA: TGTGCCAGCTCACCACAGGGACAGGGCCCCTACGAGCAGTACTTC
clone size: NA
J gene: TRBJ2-7
V gene: TRBV18
D gene: TRBD1

CDR3 protein: CASSIDLTAGTSYEQYF
CDR3 DNA: TGTGCCAGTAGTATAGATCTGACAGCGGGGACCTCCTACGAGCAGTACTTC
clone size: NA
J gene: TRBJ2-7
V gene: TRBV19
D gene: TRBD2

CDR3 protein: CAWKISSYEQYF
CDR3 DNA: TGTGCCTGGAAGATTAGCTCCTACGAGCAGTACTTC
clone size: NA
J gene: TRBJ2-7
V gene: TRBV30
D gene: NA

CDR3 protein: CASSQDLRGNTEAFF
CDR3 DNA: TGCGCCAGCAGCCAAGATCTACGGGGGAACACTGAAGCTTTCTTT
clone size: NA
J gene: TRBJ1-1
V gene: TRBV4-3
D gene: NA

CDR3 protein: CASSLVGGRLYQETQYF
CDR3 DNA: TGTGCCAGCAGCCTTGTTGGCGGGAGATTGTACCAAGAGACCCAGTACTTC
clone size: once
J gene: TRBJ2-5
V gene: TRBV5-4
D gene: TRBD2

CDR3 protein: CASSDSAGNTEAFF
CDR3 DNA: TGTGCCAGCAGTGACTCGGCGGGGAACACTGAAGCTTTCTTT
clone size: NA
J gene: TRBJ1-1
V gene: TRBV6-4
D gene: NA

CDR3 protein: CASSEWGTSREQYF
CDR3 DNA: TGTGCCAGCAGTGAATGGGGGACCTCCCGCGAGCAGTACTTC
clone size: once
J gene: TRBJ2-7
V gene: TRBV2
D gene: NA

CDR3 protein: CASSPGTGGSRQETQYF
CDR3 DNA: TGTGCCAGCAGTCCCGGGACAGGGGGGAGTCGGCAAGAGACCCAGTACTTC
clone size: NA
J gene: TRBJ2-5
V gene: TRBV2
D gene: TRBD1

CDR3 protein: CASSAGDREYYEQYF
CDR3 DNA: TGTGCCAGCAGCGCCGGGGACAGGGAATATTACGAGCAGTACTTC
clone size: once
J gene: TRBJ2-7
V gene: TRBV9
D gene: TRBD1

CDR3 protein: CASSLSTGAKGYTF
CDR3 DNA: TGCGCCAGCAGCCTATCGACAGGGGCAAAAGGCTACACCTTC
clone size: NA
J gene: TRBJ1-2
V gene: TRBV5-1
D gene: TRBD1

CDR3 protein: CASSWGGLSTDTQYF
CDR3 DNA: TGTGCCAGTAGTTGGGGGGGGTTGAGCACAGATACGCAGTATTTT
clone size: NA
J gene: TRBJ2-3
V gene: TRBV19
D gene: TRBD2

CDR3 protein: CASSEWTGGGNTGELFF
CDR3 DNA: TGTGCCAGCAGTGAATGGACGGGCGGGGGAAACACCGGGGAGCTGTTTTTT
clone size: NA
J gene: TRBJ2-2
V gene: TRBV6-1
D gene: TRBD2

CDR3 protein: CASSQDDSRVYEQYF
CDR3 DNA: TGCGCCAGCAGCCAAGATGACAGCAGGGTATACGAGCAGTACTTC
clone size: NA
J gene: TRBJ2-7
V gene: TRBV4-1
D gene: NA

CDR3 protein: CAWRVSLEQYF
CDR3 DNA: TGTGCCTGGAGGGTCTCGCTCGAGCAGTACTTC
clone size: NA
J gene: TRBJ2-7
V gene: TRBV30
D gene: NA

CDR3 protein: CASSETGATNEKLFF
CDR3 DNA: TGTGCCAGCAGTGAAACCGGTGCAACTAATGAAAAACTGTTTTTT
clone size: NA
J gene: TRBJ1-4
V gene: TRBV6-1
D gene: NA

CDR3 protein: CASSLTAVSNQPQHF
CDR3 DNA: TGTGCCAGCAGCTTGACAGCAGTGAGCAATCAGCCCCAGCATTTT
clone size: NA
J gene: TRBJ1-5
V gene: TRBV5-5
D gene: NA

CDR3 protein: CASSLAGPENTEAFF
CDR3 DNA: TGCGCCAGCAGCTTGGCAGGGCCCGAGAACACTGAAGCTTTCTTT
clone size: NA
J gene: TRBJ1-1
V gene: TRBV5-1
D gene: NA

CDR3 protein: CASSYSIRSTEAFF
CDR3 DNA: TGTGCCAGCAGTTACTCGATCAGGAGCACTGAAGCTTTCTTT
clone size: NA
J gene: TRBJ1-1
V gene: TRBV6-5
D gene: NA

CDR3 protein: CASSHPPWEKLFF
CDR3 DNA: TGTGCCAGCTCACACCCACCCTGGGAAAAACTGTTTTTT
clone size: NA
J gene: TRBJ1-4
V gene: TRBV18
D gene: NA

CDR3 protein: CASSYSRVMNTEAFF
CDR3 DNA: TGTGCCAGCAGTTACTCCAGGGTAATGAACACTGAAGCTTTCTTT
clone size: NA
J gene: TRBJ1-1
V gene: TRBV6-5
D gene: NA

CDR3 protein: CASSSGTMAQYF
CDR3 DNA: TGTGCCAGCAGCTCCGGGACGATGGCCCAGTACTTC
clone size: NA
J gene: TRBJ2-5
V gene: TRBV7-8
D gene: NA

CDR3 protein: CASSHDSGTGVYGYTF
CDR3 DNA: TGTGCCAGCAGCCATGACTCCGGGACAGGGGTCTATGGCTACACCTTC
clone size: NA
J gene: TRBJ1-2
V gene: TRBV14
D gene: TRBD1

CDR3 protein: CASSLEPQGLRFYNEQFF
CDR3 DNA: TGTGCCAGCAGCTTAGAACCTCAGGGCCTGAGATTTTACAATGAGCAGTTCTTC
clone size: once
J gene: TRBJ2-1
V gene: TRBV7-6
D gene: NA

CDR3 protein: CSVEGLTGTSPETQYF
CDR3 DNA: TGCAGCGTTGAAGGACTCACAGGGACTAGCCCAGAGACCCAGTACTTC
clone size: NA
J gene: TRBJ2-5
V gene: TRBV29-1
D gene: TRBD2

CDR3 protein: CASSGRGGGNTGELFF
CDR3 DNA: TGTGCCAGCAGTGGCCGGGGGGGAGGGAACACCGGGGAGCTGTTTTTT
clone size: NA
J gene: TRBJ2-2
V gene: TRBV6-4
D gene: TRBD2

CDR3 protein: CASSQRQGVYEQYF
CDR3 DNA: TGCGCCAGCAGCCAGAGACAGGGTGTGTACGAGCAGTACTTC
clone size: NA
J gene: TRBJ2-7
V gene: TRBV4-1
D gene: TRBD1

CDR3 protein: CASSIGRGGELFF
CDR3 DNA: TGTGCCAGTAGTATAGGGCGAGGCGGGGAGCTGTTTTTT
clone size: NA
J gene: TRBJ2-2
V gene: TRBV19
D gene: NA

CDR3 protein: CASSEVQGVAFF
CDR3 DNA: TGTGCCAGTAGTGAGGTACAGGGAGTAGCTTTCTTT
clone size: NA
J gene: TRBJ1-1
V gene: TRBV19
D gene: NA

CDR3 protein: CASSYAGTGYTEAFF
CDR3 DNA: TGTGCCAGCAGCTATGCCGGGACAGGGTACACTGAAGCTTTCTTT
clone size: NA
J gene: TRBJ1-1
V gene: TRBV27
D gene: TRBD1

CDR3 protein: CASLAGGPQETQYF
CDR3 DNA: TGTGCCAGCTTAGCGGGGGGGCCCCAAGAGACCCAGTACTTC
clone size: NA
J gene: TRBJ2-5
V gene: TRBV6-1
D gene: TRBD2